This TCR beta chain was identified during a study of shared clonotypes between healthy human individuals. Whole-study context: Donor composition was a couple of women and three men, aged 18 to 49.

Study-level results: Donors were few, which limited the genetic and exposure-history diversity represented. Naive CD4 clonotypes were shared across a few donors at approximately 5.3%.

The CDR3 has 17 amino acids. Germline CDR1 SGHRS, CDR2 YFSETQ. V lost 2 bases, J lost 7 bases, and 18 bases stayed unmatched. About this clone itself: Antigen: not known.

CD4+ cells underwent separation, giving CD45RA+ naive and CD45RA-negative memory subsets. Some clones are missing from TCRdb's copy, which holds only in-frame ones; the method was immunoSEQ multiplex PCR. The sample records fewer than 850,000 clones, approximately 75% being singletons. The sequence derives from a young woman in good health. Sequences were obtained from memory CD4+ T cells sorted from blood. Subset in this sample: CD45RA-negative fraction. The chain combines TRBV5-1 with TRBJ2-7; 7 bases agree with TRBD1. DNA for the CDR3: TGCGCCAGCAGCTTCTTGTCGCCGGGGACAGCCACCCTGGAGCAGTACTTC. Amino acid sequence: CASSFLSPGTATLEQYF.